This T cell receptor beta chain was identified in a study of blood T cell repertoires in COVID-19 (dated by TCRdb to the early 2020s). Regarding the complete study: Samples from collaborators originated in the United States, Italy and Spain and spanned both the acute and convalescent phases of COVID-19. Where available, HLA class I and class II types were taken from metadata supplied by the sample provider and were not determined by assay-based typing. Deeply sampled blood TCRbeta repertoires from subjects exposed to, actively infected with, or recovered from COVID-19 were included in the dataset. Sample metadata almost always included a de-identified subject ID, COVID-19 status, age in years and sex. The samples were drawn from two sources: the first 160 participants of the ongoing ImmuneRACE study, and approximately 1,300 subjects contributed by 6 global collaborators. The repertoires were made available in a free public database intended to serve as a resource for research on the immune response to SARS-CoV-2. The prospective study material was composed of cDNA or gDNA derived from T cells, B-cell-depleted T cells, or PBMCs. Study-wide conclusions, independent of this receptor: How much clinical and demographic metadata was included differed by source and by participant, and the metadata was provided uncurated.

A remark on this clone: Its target antigen remains unknown. No base quality values were provided; no much bigger clone lies one nucleotide off.

TCRbeta CDR3 regions were amplified from genomic DNA using the immunoSEQ Assay, a bias-controlled multiplex PCR. The original methods were these. Nucleated cell counts per sample were estimated from amplification of reference gene primers within the assay. To quantify the absolute abundance of each unique TCRbeta CDR3 rearrangement, sequence reads were collapsed and filtered. Productive Simpson clonality was computed per sample as the square root of Simpson's diversity index over productive rearrangements. Imported from immuneACCESS, the table was reduced by TCRdb to in-frame sequences with V and J called. These copies leave out some clones; in studies compared against another copy, an unresolved V gene accounts for under half, and the cause of the remainder is not known. V and J calls and clone size are given by that table; D and trimming were obtained from the DNA. This sample has roughly 260,000 clones in its table, and roughly 90% of those were observed once. The ten largest clones add up to about 6% of the sample.

Including the terminal cysteine and phenylalanine, the CDR3 comprises 15 residues. The DNA shown is the 45-base CDR3, in frame from base 1. The germline V gene yields SGHTA for CDR1 and FQGNSA for CDR2. V is cut by 4 bases and J by 3 bases, and the space between the germline ends is 16 bases. Enrolling through a virtual design, the prospective study's participants ranged in age from roughly 18 to 95 years and lived across roughly 24 United States geographic areas. In the prospective study, cohorts were assigned on the basis of participant-reported clinical history obtained from a screening survey and a study questionnaire. Mobile phlebotomists in the prospective study collected whole blood, serum and a nasopharyngeal or oropharyngeal swab from every participant. Participants in the prospective study had the option to provide additional blood draws and questionnaires over an approximately 2-month period. Before DNA extraction, blood samples from the prospective study were shipped at room temperature or frozen.

The sample taken for sequencing was PBMCs or T cells enriched from blood (not recorded which). Here the chain combines TRBV7-2 and TRBJ2-7; a weak D assignment points to TRBD1 (5 bases agree). This clonotype was obtained from a woman in her 30s with acute COVID-19. The DNA sequence is given as TGTGCCAGCAGCTACGACAGCAATATCGGCTACGAGCAGTACTTC. Protein translation: CASSYDSNIGYEQYF. The full variable domain, with segments outside the CDR3 supplied by the reference TRBV7-2 and TRBJ2-7 proteins, appears as GAGVSQSPSNKVTEKGKDVELRCDPISGHTALYWYRQSLGQGLEFLIYFQGNSAPDKSGLPSDRFSAERTGGSVSTLTIQRTQQEDSAVYLCASSYDSNIGYEQYFGPGTRLTVT.